This is a list of T cell receptor beta chains from one sample in a study of T cells after posttransplantation cyclophosphamide. This table comes from immunoSEQ multiplex PCR, and its TCRdb copy is limited to in-frame clones, with some not included. The sample presents around 30,000 clones, none singletons. Sequenced sample: PBMCs. These receptors were collected from a woman in her sixties in good health, CMV-negative, and a related stem cell transplant donor. CDR3s include the opening cysteine and the closing phenylalanine or tryptophan.

>TRBJ1-1|TRBV7-9
CASRDGGIVAEAFF
>TRBJ2-7|TRBV11-2
CASSLDRGGEQYF
>TRBJ2-6|TRBV7-9
CASSLALGFGANVLTF
>TRBJ2-1|TRBV4-1
CASSQDQARNEQFF
>TRBJ2-3|TRBV5-1
CASSGTGGGDTQYF
>TRBJ1-1|TRBV27
CASSLNSFRRDTEAFF
>TRBJ2-3|TRBV28
CASSSGYRDRGATDTQYF
>TRBJ2-5|TRBV5-1
CASSLGQRSGGQETQYF
>TRBJ1-5|TRBV11-2
CASSASTGYAQPQHF
>TRBJ2-3|TRBV30
CAWTRGAHTDTQYF
>TRBJ2-7|TRBV6-6
CASSEGLNSYEQYF
>TRBJ1-5|TRBV9
CASNLEGNSNQPQHF
>TRBJ2-7|TRBV5-1
CASSSRQDSSYEQYF
>TRBJ2-5|TRBV5-6
CASSSEIDTPEGETQYF
>TRBJ2-7|TRBV4-1
CTSSQDWVSTSGRGFHEQYF
>TRBJ1-2|TRBV12-3/TRBV12-4
CASNPTGNYGYTF
>TRBJ1-1|TRBV9
CASSVAAPGQGRTEAFF
>TRBJ2-7|TRBV7-2
CASSFSVTGLEQYF
>TRBJ1-2|TRBV6-5
CASSYSAGLNYGYTF
>TRBJ1-2|TRBV5-5
CASSRELNRGTNYGYTF
>TRBJ2-5|TRBV19
CASRATGRETQYF
>TRBJ1-6|TRBV12-3/TRBV12-4
CASTLQGGNSPLHF
>TRBJ2-3|TRBV10-3
CAIRVGQRTDTQYF
>TRBJ1-1|TRBV18
CASSPRTGGRDTEAFF
>TRBJ1-2|TRBV28
CASSLSLQRASNYGYTF
>TRBJ1-4|TRBV2
CASRRQTNEKLFF
>TRBJ2-5|TRBV7-9
CASSRDRGTETQYF
>TRBJ2-5|TRBV27
CASSSGQATAAQYF
>TRBJ2-5|TRBV5-4
CASSPRGVAGGETQYF
>TRBJ2-7|TRBV7-2
CASSRAPGASGGAGEQYF
>TRBJ2-1|TRBV27
CASTSPLGLSGTSGMAGEQFF
>TRBJ1-6|TRBV2
CASSVDSNNSPLHF
>TRBJ2-7|TRBV28
CASKWGGINEQYF
>TRBJ2-5|TRBV4-1
CASSLTLLQETQYF
>TRBJ2-7|TRBV6-5
CASSYSRAYEQYF
>TRBJ1-2|TRBV30
CAWSVPGQRSSYTF
>TRBJ2-1|TRBV19
CASSIGTSGRVEQFF
>TRBJ1-6|TRBV5-1
CASSLAGTGESPLHF
>TRBJ1-5|TRBV27
CASSQTGSYSNQPQHF
>TRBJ2-2|TRBV12-3/TRBV12-4
CASSPPGRTENTGELFF
>TRBJ2-5|TRBV30
CASDREQETQYF
>TRBJ1-1|TRBV28
CASSLSMIGQAKNTEAFF
>TRBJ1-1|TRBV7-2
CASSPDAGTTNTEAFF